A selection of T cell receptor beta chains follows, all from one sample in a study of blood T cell repertoires in COVID-19. Clones were read by immunoSEQ multiplex PCR, and TCRdb kept only the in-frame ones, dropping some. Of about 130,000 clones in the sample, about nine tenths were seen once. The sequencing input was peripheral blood. The receptors come from a woman in her seventies with COVID-19, enrolled during active disease. Each CDR3 is given with its conserved first and last residue. The D gene is left open where the match is weak. Clone size is given for some rows only: seen once, a few or many times, or a class if the clone is expanded.

len,j_gene,abundance,v_gene,d_gene,CDR3aa,CDR3nt
14,TRBJ2-5,.,TRBV20-1,.,CSASSTVEMQTQYF,TGCAGTGCTAGTTCGACTGTCGAGATGCAGACCCAGTACTTC
14,TRBJ1-5,.,TRBV28,TRBD1,CASTPTGGYQPQHF,TGTGCCAGCACGCCGACAGGGGGCTATCAGCCCCAGCATTTT
15,TRBJ2-5,.,TRBV3-1/TRBV3-2,.,CASSQNHLPQETQYF,TGTGCCAGCAGCCAAAACCATCTACCACAAGAGACCCAGTACTTC
16,TRBJ2-2,.,TRBV2,TRBD2,CASSEGLAGFSGELFF,TGTGCCAGCAGCGAGGGACTAGCGGGGTTCTCCGGGGAGCTGTTTTTT
13,TRBJ2-1,few,TRBV5-4,TRBD1,CASSRGYDNEQFF,TGTGCCAGCTCCAGGGGGTATGACAATGAGCAGTTCTTC
14,TRBJ1-6,.,TRBV6-5,.,CASSTSSYNSPLHF,TGTGCCAGCAGCACTAGCTCCTATAATTCACCCCTCCACTTT
12,TRBJ1-4,.,TRBV19,.,CASSSRQEKLFF,TGTGCCAGTAGTTCAAGACAGGAAAAACTGTTTTTT
13,TRBJ1-6,once,TRBV5-6,.,CASSLRRNSPLHF,TGTGCCAGCAGCTTGAGGAGGAATTCACCCCTCCACTTT
14,TRBJ1-2,once,TRBV28,TRBD1,CASSPPGQVYGYTF,TGTGCCAGCAGCCCACCCGGACAGGTCTATGGCTACACCTTC
13,TRBJ2-5,.,TRBV25-1,TRBD2,CASALAGVETQYF,TGTGCCAGTGCACTAGCGGGAGTTGAGACCCAGTACTTC
13,TRBJ2-7,.,TRBV2,TRBD1,CASGGTGNYEQYF,TGTGCCAGCGGGGGGACAGGGAACTACGAGCAGTACTTC
15,TRBJ1-5,few,TRBV6-6,.,CASSYGTPSNQPQHF,TGTGCCAGCAGTTATGGGACACCCAGCAATCAGCCCCAGCATTTT
14,TRBJ1-1,.,TRBV5-4,.,CASKPGTMNTEAFF,TGTGCCAGCAAACCCGGGACAATGAACACTGAAGCTTTCTTT
11,TRBJ1-1,.,TRBV7-2,.,CASSLESRAFF,TGTGCCAGCAGCTTAGAATCTCGAGCTTTCTTT
14,TRBJ1-2,.,TRBV28,TRBD1,CASSSDRGDYGYTF,TGTGCCAGCAGTTCCGACAGGGGGGACTATGGCTACACCTTC
14,TRBJ2-1,.,TRBV5-5,.,CASIGGGPYNEQFF,TGTGCCAGCATAGGGGGGGGCCCCTACAATGAGCAGTTCTTC
14,TRBJ2-3,.,TRBV2,.,CASRVRGNTDTQYF,TGTGCCAGCAGGGTGAGGGGGAACACCGATACGCAGTATTTT
14,TRBJ2-1,.,TRBV2,.,CASRSPGGDNEQFF,TGTGCCAGCAGGAGCCCGGGTGGCGACAATGAGCAGTTCTTC
15,TRBJ2-2,.,TRBV7-9,TRBD1,CASSLLQGGTGELFF,TGTGCCAGCAGCTTACTACAGGGGGGCACCGGGGAGCTGTTTTTT
18,TRBJ2-1,once,TRBV7-7,TRBD2,CASSLSPRTSGGANEQFF,TGTGCTAGCAGCTTATCGCCACGTACTAGCGGGGGGGCCAATGAGCAGTTCTTC
16,TRBJ1-1,few,TRBV13,.,CASSLGSRVVSTEAFF,TGTGCCAGCAGCTTAGGCTCCCGGGTCGTTTCGACTGAAGCTTTCTTT
13,TRBJ2-1,.,TRBV20-1,TRBD1,CSASGDRYNEQFF,TGCAGTGCTAGTGGGGACAGATACAATGAGCAGTTCTTC
16,TRBJ2-1,.,TRBV5-1,.,CASSPGRGSLYNEQFF,TGCGCCAGCAGCCCGGGTAGGGGGAGCCTGTACAATGAGCAGTTCTTC
14,TRBJ1-1,.,TRBV11-2,.,CASSPPRGNTEAFF,TGTGCCAGCAGCCCCCCGCGGGGGAACACTGAAGCTTTCTTT
17,TRBJ2-3,.,TRBV3-1/TRBV3-2,TRBD2,CASSRGLAARSTDTQYF,TGTGCCAGCAGCCGGGGACTAGCGGCCCGTAGCACAGATACGCAGTATTTT
16,TRBJ2-3,once,TRBV7-9,.,CASVLRVGSGTDTQYF,TGTGCCAGCGTATTGAGGGTAGGGAGCGGCACAGATACGCAGTATTTT
15,TRBJ2-7,.,TRBV3-1/TRBV3-2,TRBD2,CASSHTGTSGYEQYF,TGTGCCAGCAGCCATACGGGGACTAGCGGGTACGAGCAGTACTTC
14,TRBJ2-3,.,TRBV4-2,TRBD2,CASSQAGGTDTQYF,TGTGCCAGCAGCCAAGCGGGGGGGACTGATACGCAGTATTTT
16,TRBJ2-3,.,TRBV5-4,TRBD1,CASSSPGGKTTDTQYF,TGTGCCAGCAGCTCCCCAGGGGGAAAAACCACAGATACGCAGTATTTT
16,TRBJ1-6,.,TRBV27,.,CASSSRQEYYNSPLHF,TGTGCCAGCAGTTCCCGACAGGAGTACTATAATTCACCCCTCCACTTT
15,TRBJ2-7,.,TRBV3-1/TRBV3-2,.,CASSQGGATSYEQYF,TGTGCCAGCAGCCAGGGGGGGGCTACCTCCTACGAGCAGTACTTC
15,TRBJ2-1,.,TRBV18,TRBD1,CASSPRDRQYNEQFF,TGTGCCAGCTCACCACGGGACAGGCAATACAATGAGCAGTTCTTC
12,TRBJ2-1,.,TRBV4-1,TRBD1,CASRTGIGEQFF,TGCGCCAGCAGGACAGGGATCGGGGAGCAGTTCTTC
15,TRBJ1-2,.,TRBV18,.,CASSPPKGLENGYTF,TGTGCCAGCTCACCACCGAAGGGGTTGGAAAATGGCTACACCTTC
15,TRBJ2-2,.,TRBV2,TRBD2,CASSPLAGGNGELFF,TGTGCCAGCAGTCCCCTAGCGGGGGGGAACGGGGAGCTGTTTTTT
16,TRBJ2-7,.,TRBV24-1,.,CATSAGGGTVPYEQYF,TGTGCCACCAGTGCGGGTGGGGGGACAGTCCCCTACGAGCAGTACTTC
15,TRBJ2-1,.,TRBV19,.,CASSVTGTVPNEQFF,TGTGCCAGTAGTGTAACAGGTACTGTCCCCAATGAGCAGTTCTTC
15,TRBJ1-2,.,TRBV6-5,TRBD1,CASSYGQGTLGGYTF,TGTGCCAGCAGTTACGGACAGGGGACTCTGGGCGGCTACACCTTC
14,TRBJ1-4,.,TRBV19,.,CASSLGTSNEKLFF,TGTGCCAGTAGCCTCGGGACATCTAATGAAAAACTGTTTTTT
14,TRBJ2-7,.,TRBV10-1,TRBD1,CASSGGQGAHEQYF,TGCGCCAGCAGTGGGGGTCAGGGGGCCCACGAGCAGTACTTC
17,TRBJ2-1,.,TRBV27,TRBD2,CASSSPRTSGGYNEQFF,TGTGCCAGCAGTTCCCCCCGGACTAGCGGGGGGTACAATGAGCAGTTCTTC
15,TRBJ2-7,.,TRBV9,TRBD2,CASSVGLAGGYEQYF,TGTGCCAGCAGCGTAGGACTAGCGGGGGGATACGAGCAGTACTTC
16,TRBJ1-4,once,TRBV28,TRBD1,CASTHSWTGGREKLFF,TGTGCCAGCACCCACTCCTGGACAGGGGGAAGAGAAAAACTGTTTTTT
15,TRBJ1-5,.,TRBV6-5,TRBD1,CASSYTTGGNQPQHF,TGTGCCAGCAGTTACACAACAGGGGGCAATCAGCCCCAGCATTTT
14,TRBJ2-3,.,TRBV9,TRBD1,CASSETGGPDTQYF,TGTGCCAGCAGCGAGACAGGGGGACCAGATACGCAGTATTTT
11,TRBJ1-4,.,TRBV20-1,TRBD1,CSWTGNEKLFF,TGCAGCTGGACAGGAAATGAAAAACTGTTTTTT
15,TRBJ1-2,.,TRBV19,TRBD1,CASSGTGDVAYGYTF,TGTGCCAGTAGTGGTACAGGGGACGTTGCCTATGGCTACACCTTC
15,TRBJ1-6,.,TRBV5-1,.,CASSLEPGGNSPLHF,TGCGCCAGCAGCTTGGAGCCAGGTGGTAATTCACCCCTCCACTTT
17,TRBJ1-5,few,TRBV28,TRBD1,CASSFGQEGYSNQPQHF,TGTGCCAGCAGTTTCGGACAGGAGGGATATAGCAATCAGCCCCAGCATTTT
16,TRBJ1-3,few,TRBV19,.,CASSTNQEGLGNTIYF,TGTGCCAGTAGTACTAACCAGGAGGGGCTCGGAAACACCATATATTTT
14,TRBJ1-5,once,TRBV5-6,.,CASSLGGLGQPQHF,TGTGCCAGCAGCTTGGGAGGGCTGGGCCAGCCCCAGCATTTT
13,TRBJ1-1,.,TRBV30,TRBD1,CAWRRQGLTEAFF,TGTGCCTGGAGACGACAGGGTCTCACTGAAGCTTTCTTT
13,TRBJ2-4,once,TRBV5-6,.,CASSLSGRNIQYF,TGTGCCAGCAGCCTCTCAGGGCGAAACATTCAGTACTTC